This record looks at one T cell receptor beta chain sequence and its context. The target antigen is unknown. These data come from a study of Graves' ophthalmopathy and Graves' hyperthyroidism. Findings and caveats of the study: The 13-signature model separated ophthalmopathy from stable hyperthyroidism at 85% to 90% sensitivity and roughly 83% specificity. Ophthalmopathy progression prediction by the model yielded a sensitivity of 60% to 71% and a specificity of under 80%. Detected in blood as well were most expanded thyroid clonotypes with frequency above 0.001.

Amplification from RNA transcripts yielded the TCR beta CDR3 regions. Second-round multiplex PCR followed a first-round RT-PCR using HTBI primers. TCRdb re-derived calls from the multiplex PCR reads in MiXCR, one entry per CDR3 protein. In the table there are roughly 1.1 million distinct CDR3 sequences, 35% to 40% of which are singletons. V lost 0 bases and J lost 13; bases outside the gene matches: 9. The CDR3 has 13 amino acids. Germline-derived CDR1 and CDR2 are DFQATT and SNEGSKA (reference sequence). Specimen: peripheral blood or thyroid tissue (not recorded which). The chain combines TRBV20-1 with TRBJ2-1, with 7 bases identical to TRBD2. The TCR was taken from an adult man with Graves' hyperthyroidism. The CDR3 nucleotides are TGCAGTGCTAGAGAGACTAGCAGGAGAAAACAGTTCTTC. Protein sequence: CSARETSRRKQFF.